Listed here are 14 T cell receptor beta chains from one sample, sequenced in a study of T cell repertoires in cytomegalovirus infection. TCRdb re-called the reads through MiXCR, storing one row per CDR3 protein. The sample lists hundreds of thousands of distinct CDR3 sequences; approximately 25% were seen once. Specimen: CD8+ T cells from PBMCs. These receptors came from a human donor in good health (CMV status not recorded). Some clones in this sample may be carry-over from other donors' samples.

The chain links TRBV20-1 to TRBJ2-7; D is possibly TRBD2 (6 bases). This CDR3 is 16 amino acids long. CDR1 DFQATT and CDR2 SNEGSKA come from the germline V gene (reference sequence). Trimming shortened V by 0 bases and J by 2 bases, and 17 bases separated the two germline ends. The CDR3 DNA follows: TGCAGTGCTAGAGATACCCGGGGGACCTCCACCTACGAGCAGTACTTC. Translation: CSARDTRGTSTYEQYF.

This chain's CDR3 is CASTSSFAGELFF. The CDR3 region has the DNA TGTGCCAGCACTTCGAGCTTTGCCGGGGAGCTGTTTTTT. This chain uses TRBV7-9 with TRBJ2-2; no firm D call. CDR1 SEHNR and CDR2 FQNEAQ come from the germline V gene (reference sequence). Trimming shortened V by 7 bases and J by 6 bases, and 12 bases separated the two germline ends. The CDR3 is made up of 13 amino acids.

This clonotype was seen many times. J is TRBJ2-3 and V is TRBV7-9; the match to TRBD1 covers 7 bases. The trim removed 4 bases at V and 2 bases at J, leaving 6 bases unmatched. Germline lookup yields CDR1 SEHNR and CDR2 FQNEAQ (reference sequence). CDR3 length: 15 amino acids. For the CDR3, the DNA is TGTGCCAGCAGCTCCCCGGGACAGAACACAGATACGCAGTATTTT. It is translated as CASSSPGQNTDTQYF. The full variable domain, with the rest looked up from reference TRBV7-9 and TRBJ2-3, is DTGVSQNPRHKITKRGQNVTFRCDPISEHNRLYWYRQTLGQGPEFLTYFQNEAQLEKSRLLSDRFSAERPKGSFSTLEIQRTEQGDSAMYLCASSSPGQNTDTQYFGPGTRLTVL.

This clonotype was observed a single time. The J gene is TRBJ2-1, the V gene TRBV7-9; TRBD1 aligns across 8 bases. CDR3 length: 15 amino acids. J gave up 8 bases and V 4 bases, and 10 bases lay outside the gene matches. The germline CDR1 and CDR2 sequences are SEHNR and FQNEAQ (reference sequence). The chain's CDR3 is CASSSLDRGSDEQFF. The DNA of the CDR3 is TGTGCCAGCAGCTCCCTCGACAGGGGTAGCGATGAGCAGTTCTTC.

The chain is built from TRBV7-8 and TRBJ1-1, with TRBD1 as a possible D gene (5 bases). The CDR3 runs to 14 residues. Germline CDR1 reads SGHVS; CDR2 reads FQNEAQ. V was shortened by 1 base and J by 5 bases, with 11 bases between the two germline ends. For the CDR3, the DNA is TGTGCCAGCAGCTTAGTAGCAGGGAGGACTGAAGCTTTCTTT. Encoded protein: CASSLVAGRTEAFF.

There are a few counts of this clonotype. This sequence joins TRBV20-1 and TRBJ1-2; 8 bases are a match to TRBD1. With 0 bases clipped from V and 3 bases from J, the junction kept 3 bases outside the gene matches. The CDR3 loop spans 14 amino acids. CDR1 is DFQATT, CDR2 SNEGSKA, per germline (reference sequence). CDR3 protein: CSARDQGADYGYTF. For the CDR3, the DNA is TGCAGTGCTAGAGATCAGGGGGCTGACTATGGCTACACCTTC.

This clonotype was detected ten times or more. The V call is TRBV7-6, the J call TRBJ2-7; D may be TRBD1 or TRBD2 (5 bases each). The V gene lost 1 base and the J gene lost 6 bases, with 19 bases spanning the gap. Per germline, CDR1 SGHVS and CDR2 FNYEAQ. This CDR3 contains 16 residues. Written as DNA, the CDR3 is TGTGCCAGCAGCTTAGGAGGGGCCCCGACCCTTAGCGAGCAGTACTTC. This sequence encodes CASSLGGAPTLSEQYF.

The chain recombines TRBV19 with TRBJ2-2; D is undetermined. V was clipped by 4 bases and J by 6 bases, with 12 bases between them. This CDR3 spans 14 amino acids. Germline V gene lookup returns CDR1 LNHDA and CDR2 SQIVND (reference sequence). This CDR3 reads CASSNPYESGELFF. In nucleotides, the CDR3 is TGTGCCAGTAGTAACCCCTATGAGTCCGGGGAGCTGTTTTTT.

The V and J genes are TRBV5-6 and TRBJ2-5, with no clear D. Germline assignment: CDR1 SGHDT and CDR2 YYEEEE. The CDR3 is 13 residues long. V lost 7 bases and J 3 bases, leaving 13 bases between the germline ends. As DNA, the CDR3 is TGTGCCAGCCTTGAATACGGAAAAGAGACCCAGTACTTC. As protein: CASLEYGKETQYF.

The genes are TRBV28 and TRBJ2-4; D may correspond to TRBD1 or TRBD2 (5 bases each). Between the trimmed V and J ends, which lost 6 bases and 1 base, there was a span of 13 bases. CDR1 is MDHEN and CDR2 is SYDVKM in the germline V gene. CDR3 length: 15 amino acids. The CDR3 protein is CASRRGTAAKNIQYF. CDR3 nucleotide sequence: TGTGCCAGCAGGAGAGGGACGGCTGCCAAAAACATTCAGTACTTC. Looking up the rest from reference TRBV28 and TRBJ2-4 gives the full variable domain: DVKVTQSSRYLVKRTGEKVFLECVQDMDHENMFWYRQDPGLGLRLIYFSYDVKMKEKGDIPEGYSVSREKKERFSLILESASTNQTSMYLCASRRGTAAKNIQYFGAGTRLSVL.

In regard to this clonotype: One base away lies a much larger clone, so this may be a sequencing read error. V gene TRBV7-6 combines with J gene TRBJ2-7, with D perhaps given as TRBD1 or TRBD2 (6 bases each). CDR1 is SGHVS and CDR2 is FNYEAQ in the germline V gene. The CDR3 extends over 13 amino acids. CDR3 protein: CVSSLAAGDEQYF. In DNA form, the CDR3 reads TGTGTCAGCAGCTTAGCGGCAGGGGACGAGCAGTACTTC.

The table lists this clonotype with many counts. This chain connects TRBV6-2 or TRBV6-3 to TRBJ2-6; a possible D gene is TRBD2 (6 bases). The V gene's germline CDR1 is MNHEY and CDR2 SVGEGT. The CDR3 covers 19 residues. Trimming took off 5 bases at V and 0 bases at J, with 20 bases between the two ends. In DNA form, the CDR3 reads TGTGCCAGCAGTACCCGGGCGGGACGCCGGCTCTCTGGGGCCAACGTCCTGACTTTC. Translated, it gives CASSTRAGRRLSGANVLTF.

This clonotype has just a few counts. The chain couples TRBV28 to TRBJ2-2; a weak D match, TRBD1 (5 bases). Germline CDR1 MDHEN, CDR2 SYDVKM. The V end lost 6 bases, the J end lost 5 bases, and 10 bases lay between the germline ends. The CDR3 length is 13 residues. The CDR3 nucleotides are TGTGCCAGCAGGCCTGACAGAACCGGGGAGCTGTTTTTT. This translates into CASRPDRTGELFF. Drawing the rest from reference TRBV28 and TRBJ2-2, the complete variable domain is DVKVTQSSRYLVKRTGEKVFLECVQDMDHENMFWYRQDPGLGLRLIYFSYDVKMKEKGDIPEGYSVSREKKERFSLILESASTNQTSMYLCASRPDRTGELFFGEGSRLTVL.

The V and J genes are TRBV20-1 and TRBJ2-1, with 11 bases matching TRBD2. V trimming: 5 bases; J trimming: 0 bases; junction bases outside the gene matches: 12. There are 18 residues in the CDR3. Germline assignment: CDR1 DFQATT and CDR2 SNEGSKA (reference sequence). Here the CDR3 DNA reads TGCAGTGCTGAGGCGACTAGCGGGGACCTGAGCTCCTACAATGAGCAGTTCTTC. It specifies CSAEATSGDLSSYNEQFF.